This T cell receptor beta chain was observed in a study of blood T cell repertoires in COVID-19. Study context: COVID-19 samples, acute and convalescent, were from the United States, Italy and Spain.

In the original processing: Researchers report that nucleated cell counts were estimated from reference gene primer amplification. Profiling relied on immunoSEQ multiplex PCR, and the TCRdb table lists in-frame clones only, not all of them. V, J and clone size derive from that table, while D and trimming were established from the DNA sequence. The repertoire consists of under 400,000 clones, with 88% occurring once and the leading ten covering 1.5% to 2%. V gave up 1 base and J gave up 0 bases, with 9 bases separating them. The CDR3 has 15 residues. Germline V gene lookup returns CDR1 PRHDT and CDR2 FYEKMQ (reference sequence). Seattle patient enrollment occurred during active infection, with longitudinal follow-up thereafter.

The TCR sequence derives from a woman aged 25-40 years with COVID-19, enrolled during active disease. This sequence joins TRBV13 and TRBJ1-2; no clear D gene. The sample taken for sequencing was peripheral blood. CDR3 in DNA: TGTGCCAGCAGCTTAGAGGAGTTAGCTAACTATGGCTACACCTTC. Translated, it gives CASSLEELANYGYTF.